A single sample gave rise to the 4 T cell receptor beta chains below, sequenced in a study of blood T cell repertoires in COVID-19. The data were produced by immunoSEQ multiplex PCR, yet TCRdb's version contains in-frame clones alone and is incomplete. The repertoire holds around 250,000 clones, with about 82% as singletons. The sample was peripheral blood. The receptors were sampled from an elderly man with acute or convalescent COVID-19.

The gene calls are TRBV10-3 and TRBJ2-7; tentative D call: TRBD2 (6 bases). Trimming removed 9 bases at V and 5 bases at J, with 20 bases between. Germline CDR1 is ENHRY and CDR2 is SYGVKD. CDR3 length equals 14 residues. CDR3 bases: TGTGCCATAGGGAGAAGATCGGGAGTCCACGAGCAGTACTTC. Its translation is CAIGRRSGVHEQYF.

This chain uses TRBV24-1 with TRBJ2-2; 8 bases map to TRBD2. The CDR3 covers 15 residues. After removal of 5 bases from V and 10 bases from J, the junction contained 11 bases not matched to a gene. Germline-derived CDR1 and CDR2 are KGHDR and SFDVKD. This CDR3 reads CATSGGAGVQVELFF. CDR3 DNA sequence: TGTGCCACCAGTGGGGGAGCGGGAGTTCAGGTGGAGCTGTTTTTT.

The rearrangement links TRBV27 to TRBJ2-1; 8 bases line up with TRBD2. Per the germline V gene, CDR1 is MNHEY and CDR2 is SMNVEV (reference sequence). Losses at the gene ends were 7 bases for V and 7 bases for J; bases not matched to a gene: 9. CDR3 length equals 14 residues. For the CDR3, the DNA is TGTGCCAGCACCCCGGGGGGGCGGGTTAATGAGCAGTTCTTC. This sequence encodes CASTPGGRVNEQFF.

This clone has a handful of counts. The chain carries TRBV28 and TRBJ2-2; 10 bases line up with TRBD2. The CDR3 extends over 15 amino acids. Germline V gives CDR1 MDHEN, CDR2 SYDVKM. The V and J ends lost 7 bases and 5 bases, in that order; junction bases with no gene match: 7. The CDR3 DNA sequence: TGTGCCAGCACCTTAACGACTAGCGGGACCGGGGAGCTGTTTTTT. Translated, it gives CASTLTTSGTGELFF.